This TCR beta chain appears in the sequencing data of a study of blood T cell repertoires in COVID-19. Study overall: Acute and convalescent COVID-19 specimens originated in the United States, Italy and Spain. PBMCs, B-cell-depleted T cells, or T cells were the source of the cDNA or gDNA that made up the material.

Seattle's enrolled individuals joined amid active infection and were then monitored longitudinally. This clone was observed at least ten times. Trimming cost V 4 bases and J 7 bases; bases outside gene matches: 5. There are 16 residues in the CDR3. CDR1 and CDR2 from the germline V gene are SGHRS and YFSETQ. In the authors' methods: Researchers report that nucleated cell counts were estimated from reference gene primer amplification. Clones were read by immunoSEQ multiplex PCR, and TCRdb kept only the in-frame ones, dropping some. The DNA was the basis for D and trimming; V, J and clone size are from that table. The profile shows around 270,000 clones, 70% to 85% of them singletons.

This rearrangement joins TRBV5-1 to TRBJ2-1; 16 bases align to TRBD2. The TCR sequence derives from a human donor with COVID-19, enrolled during active disease. The donor label of this sample is uncertain. The source material was peripheral blood. CDR3 protein: CASSAGLAGGQNEQFF. The CDR3 nucleotides are TGCGCCAGCAGCGCGGGACTAGCGGGAGGGCAAAATGAGCAGTTCTTC.